This TCR beta chain emerged from a study of blood T cell repertoires in COVID-19. Germline V lookup: CDR1 MGHRA, CDR2 YSYEKL. J lost 1 base, V lost 0 bases, and 4 bases had no gene match. The CDR3 totals 17 residues. Sequencing used immunoSEQ multiplex PCR; TCRdb keeps in-frame clones, though not all of them. This sample yields some 300,000 clones, of which nearly 90% are seen a single time; more than 9% belongs to the top ten. Sequencing was carried out using PBMCs or T cells enriched from blood (not recorded which). The clonotype comes from a woman in her 30s who had recovered from COVID-19. The rearrangement uses TRBV4-1 and TRBJ2-2, with 8 bases matching TRBD2. CDR3 protein: CASSQDRTSWNTGELFF. As DNA, the CDR3 is TGCGCCAGCAGCCAAGACCGGACTAGCTGGAACACCGGGGAGCTGTTTTTT.